This T cell receptor beta chain was identified during a study of beta chain features in type 1 diabetes (dated by TCRdb to 2017 to 2018). General notes on the study: Mean age, gender distribution, total cell number and subset yield did not differ between patients and healthy donors. Across all samples, some 100,000,000 sorted cells were examined, and cell number per subset correlated strongly with RNA yield. The study compared TCRB repertoires of sorted circulating CD4+ T cell subsets between recently diagnosed type 1 diabetes patients and matched healthy donors. Regulatory and stem cell-like memory subsets were isolated from only 8 patients and about eight healthy donors, whereas naive and central memory subsets came from all 30 or so donors. Paper-wide results and their limitations: Only small numbers of individuals were included in the HLA sub-analyses, which left unresolved whether HLA type had any influence on TCRB rearrangement. Because cDNA rather than genomic DNA was sequenced, highly expressing activated cells could have been over-represented, although no difference in activation and CD3 levels was found between groups. The naive, central memory and regulatory TCRB repertoires appeared to resemble one another more closely among patients than among healthy donors. At VDJ recombination sites, type 1 diabetes patients had fewer insertions and more deleted nucleotides, which implies abnormalities in thymic rearrangement. A moderate but significant shortening of TCRB CDR3 length was observed in type 1 diabetes patients in all four CD4+ subsets. Shorter templates might be favored by PCR, yet because patient and control samples were amplified and corrected together, any such skew would affect both groups equally.

A word on this clone: Its antigen is currently not known. No qualities accompany the bases; no much larger clone lies one base away.

Each donor gave one peripheral blood draw, averaging approximately 0.12 L, which was collected into heparinised tubes. A BD FACSAria II was used to sort naive, central memory, regulatory and stem cell-like memory CD4+ T cells with a panel that included CD45RO, CCR7, CD25, CD127, CD95 and CD27. All sorted populations exceeded 95% purity. PBMCs were separated immediately by Lymphoprep density gradient centrifugation and were stained directly, without being cultured. To minimize batch effects, samples were stained and sorted in pairs, one healthy donor with one patient per experiment. Taken from the germline V gene (reference sequence), the CDR1 and CDR2 loops are SGHNT and YYREEE. Including cysteine and phenylalanine, the CDR3 has 17 amino acids. The sequence is cut down to CDR3 DNA, 51 bases in frame from base 1. Here V drops 4 bases and J drops 5 bases, and the junction holds 9 bases not matched to any gene.

The entire isolated RNA was reverse transcribed using the High Capacity cDNA Reverse Transcription Kit, and thus expressed TCRB transcripts were sequenced. Deep immunoSEQ sequencing was performed on naive, central memory and regulatory T cell samples, with an average of around 3.4 million total reads per sample. Sorted cells were lysed in RLT buffer and RNA was extracted with DNase-treated RNeasy Micro or Mini kits, depending on cell number. Each cell subset was processed on its own to prevent cross-contamination, while patient and healthy donor samples were processed together. Using the immunoSEQ multiplex PCR, TCRB sequences were amplified from cDNA into 87-bp fragments spanning the CDR3 region. Sequencing of the amplicons was done on the Illumina HiSeq platform. As for the authors' bioinformatics: PCR bias was corrected computationally using synthetic template baselines, and reads within Hamming distance 2 were collapsed, with unmergeable singletons discarded. Reads were aligned against IMGT so that V, D and J genes, CDR3 length and insertions or deletions at six rearrangement sites could be assigned. Within each subset, clonotype counts were normalized to sorted cell number, after which true diversity and Gini coefficients were computed with the tcR R package. The overlap coefficient, calculated on TCRB nucleotide sequences, was used to measure repertoire sharing. Out-of-frame TCRB sequences from naive cells were analyzed as a proxy for the pre-selection repertoire. The immuneACCESS repertoire file appears here via TCRdb, limited to in-frame rearrangements. These files lack a portion of the clones; in checked studies, under half of the deficit traces to unresolved V genes, and the cause of the others is not known. D and trimming were read from the DNA, whereas the V and J calls and clone size are those reported in that table. The sample table shows hundreds of thousands of clones, and approximately 16% are seen once. In total, the top ten clones hold 0.015% of the sample.

This receptor was taken from a man aged 18 to 35 with type 1 diabetes. The sample consisted of naive CD4+ T cells from blood. This specimen's cell subset or site label, interpreted: true naive CD4+ T cells. The sequence is built from TRBV5-4 and TRBJ2-7, with 16 central nucleotides matching TRBD2. The sequenced DNA is TGTGCCAGCAGCAGAGCACCGGGACTAGCGGGAGGGAACGAGCAGTACTTC. Its protein is CASSRAPGLAGGNEQYF.